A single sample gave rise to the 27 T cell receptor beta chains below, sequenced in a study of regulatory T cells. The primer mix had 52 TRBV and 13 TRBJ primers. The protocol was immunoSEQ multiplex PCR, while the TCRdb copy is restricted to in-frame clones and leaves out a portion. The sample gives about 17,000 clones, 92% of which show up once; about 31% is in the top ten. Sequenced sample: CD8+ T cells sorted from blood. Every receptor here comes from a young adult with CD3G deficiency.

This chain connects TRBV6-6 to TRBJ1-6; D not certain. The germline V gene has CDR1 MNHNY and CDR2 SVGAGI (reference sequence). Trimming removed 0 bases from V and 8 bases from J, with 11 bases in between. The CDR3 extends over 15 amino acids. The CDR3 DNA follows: TGTGCCAGCAGTTACTCTAGGAGCTACCATTCACCCCTCCACTTT. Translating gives CASSYSRSYHSPLHF.

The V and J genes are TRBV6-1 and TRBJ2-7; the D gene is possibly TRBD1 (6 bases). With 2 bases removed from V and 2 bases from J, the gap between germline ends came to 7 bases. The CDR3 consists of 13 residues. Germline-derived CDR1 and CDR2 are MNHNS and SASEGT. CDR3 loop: CASSERGTYEQYF. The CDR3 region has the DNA TGTGCCAGCAGTGAAAGGGGGACCTACGAGCAGTACTTC.

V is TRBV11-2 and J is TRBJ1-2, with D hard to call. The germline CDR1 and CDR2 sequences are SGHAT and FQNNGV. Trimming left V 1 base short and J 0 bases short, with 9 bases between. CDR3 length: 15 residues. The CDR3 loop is CASSLVALANYGYTF. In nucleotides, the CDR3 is TGTGCCAGCAGCTTAGTCGCACTAGCTAACTATGGCTACACCTTC.

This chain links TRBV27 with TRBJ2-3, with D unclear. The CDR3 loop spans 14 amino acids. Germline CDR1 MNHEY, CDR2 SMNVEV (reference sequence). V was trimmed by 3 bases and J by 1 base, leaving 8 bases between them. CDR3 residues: CASSFYPGTDTQYF. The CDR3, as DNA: TGTGCCAGCAGTTTTTATCCAGGCACAGATACGCAGTATTTT.

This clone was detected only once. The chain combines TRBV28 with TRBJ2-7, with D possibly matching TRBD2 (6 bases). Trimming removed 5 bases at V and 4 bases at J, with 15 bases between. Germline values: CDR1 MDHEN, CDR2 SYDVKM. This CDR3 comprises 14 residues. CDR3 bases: TGTGCCAGCAGTGGCGGGGCTAGCAGGTACGAGCAGTACTTC. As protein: CASSGGASRYEQYF.

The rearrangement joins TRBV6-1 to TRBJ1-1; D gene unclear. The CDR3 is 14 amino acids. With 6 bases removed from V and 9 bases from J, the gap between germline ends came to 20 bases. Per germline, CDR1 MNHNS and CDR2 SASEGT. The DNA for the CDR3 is TGTGCCAGCAGCCAAGGACCGCCCGAGCCAAAAGCTTTCTTT. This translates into CASSQGPPEPKAFF.

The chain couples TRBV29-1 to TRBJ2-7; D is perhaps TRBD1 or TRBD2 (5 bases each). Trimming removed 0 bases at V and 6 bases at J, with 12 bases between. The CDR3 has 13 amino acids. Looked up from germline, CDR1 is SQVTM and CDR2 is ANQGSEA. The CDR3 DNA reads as TGCAGCGTTGAAGAAGAGAGGGGACCCGAGCAGTACTTC. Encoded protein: CSVEEERGPEQYF.

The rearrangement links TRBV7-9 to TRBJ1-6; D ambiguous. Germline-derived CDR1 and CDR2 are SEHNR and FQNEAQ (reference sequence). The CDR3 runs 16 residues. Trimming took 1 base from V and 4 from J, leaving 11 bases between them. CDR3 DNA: TGTGCCAGCAGCTTAGGGGAAAACCCTTATAATTCACCCCTCCACTTT. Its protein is CASSLGENPYNSPLHF.

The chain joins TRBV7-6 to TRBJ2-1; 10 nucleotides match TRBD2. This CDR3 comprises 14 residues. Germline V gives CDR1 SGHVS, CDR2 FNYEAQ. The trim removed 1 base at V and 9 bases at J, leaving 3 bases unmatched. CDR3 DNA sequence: TGTGCCAGCAGCTTAGGGCTAGCGGGAGCTGAGCAGTTCTTC. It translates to CASSLGLAGAEQFF. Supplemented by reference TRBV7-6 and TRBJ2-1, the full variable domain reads GAGVSQSPRYKVTKRGQDVALRCDPISGHVSLYWYRQALGQGPEFLTYFNYEAQQDKSGLPNDRFSAERPEGSISTLTIQRTEQRDSAMYRCASSLGLAGAEQFFGPGTRLTVL.

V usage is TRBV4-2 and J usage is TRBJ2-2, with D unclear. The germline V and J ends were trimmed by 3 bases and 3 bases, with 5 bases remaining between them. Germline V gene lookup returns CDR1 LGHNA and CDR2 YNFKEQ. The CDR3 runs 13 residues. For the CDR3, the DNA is TGTGCCAGCAGCCAGACCGACACCGGGGAGCTGTTTTTT. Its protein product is CASSQTDTGELFF.

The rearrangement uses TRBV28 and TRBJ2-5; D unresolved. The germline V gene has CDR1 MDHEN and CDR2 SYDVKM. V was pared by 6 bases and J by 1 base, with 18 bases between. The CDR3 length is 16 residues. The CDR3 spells CASSQPTVDAQETQYF. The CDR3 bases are TGTGCCAGCAGCCAACCGACCGTGGACGCCCAAGAGACCCAGTACTTC.

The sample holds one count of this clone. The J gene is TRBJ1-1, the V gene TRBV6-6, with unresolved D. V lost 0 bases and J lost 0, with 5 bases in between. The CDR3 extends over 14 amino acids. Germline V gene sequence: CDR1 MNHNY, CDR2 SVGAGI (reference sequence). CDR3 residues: CASSYSVVNTEAFF. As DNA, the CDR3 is TGTGCCAGCAGTTACTCGGTGGTGAACACTGAAGCTTTCTTT.

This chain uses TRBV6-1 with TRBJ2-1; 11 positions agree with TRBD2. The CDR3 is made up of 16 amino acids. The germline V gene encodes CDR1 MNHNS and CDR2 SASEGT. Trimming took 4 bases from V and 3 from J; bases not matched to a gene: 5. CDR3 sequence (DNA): TGTGCCAGCAGTGGGCTAGCGGGAGGTAACTACAATGAGCAGTTCTTC. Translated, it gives CASSGLAGGNYNEQFF.

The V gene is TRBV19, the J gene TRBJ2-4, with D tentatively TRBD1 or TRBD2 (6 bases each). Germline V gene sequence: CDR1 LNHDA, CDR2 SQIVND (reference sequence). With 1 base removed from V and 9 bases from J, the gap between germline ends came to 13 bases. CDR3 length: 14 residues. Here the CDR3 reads CASSIGGASTIQYF. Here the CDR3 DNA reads TGTGCCAGTAGTATAGGGGGGGCGTCCACCATTCAGTACTTC.

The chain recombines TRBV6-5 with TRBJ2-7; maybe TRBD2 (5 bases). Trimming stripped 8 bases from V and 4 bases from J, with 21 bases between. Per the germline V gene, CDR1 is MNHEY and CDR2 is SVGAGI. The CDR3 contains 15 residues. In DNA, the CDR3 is TGTGCCAGCGCTTCCACGGACGTCGGGGATTACGAGCAGTACTTC. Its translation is CASASTDVGDYEQYF.

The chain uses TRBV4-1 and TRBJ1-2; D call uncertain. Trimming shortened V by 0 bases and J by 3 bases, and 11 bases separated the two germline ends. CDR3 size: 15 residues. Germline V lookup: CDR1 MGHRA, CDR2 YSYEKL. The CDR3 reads CASSQDLLADYGYTF. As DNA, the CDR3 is TGCGCCAGCAGCCAAGATCTTTTGGCGGACTATGGCTACACCTTC.

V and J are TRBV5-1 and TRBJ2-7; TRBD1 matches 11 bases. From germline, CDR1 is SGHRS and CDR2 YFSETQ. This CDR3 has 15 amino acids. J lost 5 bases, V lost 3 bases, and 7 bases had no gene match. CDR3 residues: CASSWDRGFWNEQYF. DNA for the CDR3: TGCGCCAGCAGCTGGGACAGGGGGTTTTGGAACGAGCAGTACTTC.

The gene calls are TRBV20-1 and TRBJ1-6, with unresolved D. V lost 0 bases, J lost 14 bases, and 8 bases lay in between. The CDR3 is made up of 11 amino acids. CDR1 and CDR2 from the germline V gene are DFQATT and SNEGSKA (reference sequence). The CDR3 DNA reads TGCAGTGCTAGAGAGGACGAAGCCCTCCACTTT. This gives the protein CSAREDEALHF.

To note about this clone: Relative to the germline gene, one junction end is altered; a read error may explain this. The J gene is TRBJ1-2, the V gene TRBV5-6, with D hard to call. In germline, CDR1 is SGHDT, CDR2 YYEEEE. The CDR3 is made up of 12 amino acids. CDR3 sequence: CASSSGFYGYAF. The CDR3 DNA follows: TGTGCCAGCAGCTCCGGGTTTTATGGCTACGCCTTC.

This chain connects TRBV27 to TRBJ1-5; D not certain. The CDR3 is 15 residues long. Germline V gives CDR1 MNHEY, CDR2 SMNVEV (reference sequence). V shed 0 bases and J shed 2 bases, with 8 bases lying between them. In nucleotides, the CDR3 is TGTGCCAGCAGTTTATCCGGGGATGGCAATCAGCCCCAGCATTTT. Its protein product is CASSLSGDGNQPQHF.

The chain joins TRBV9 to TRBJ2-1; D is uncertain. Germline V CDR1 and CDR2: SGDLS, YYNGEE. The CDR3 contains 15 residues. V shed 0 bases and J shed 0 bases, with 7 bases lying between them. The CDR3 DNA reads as TGTGCCAGCAGCGTAGGTCACAGCTCCTACAATGAGCAGTTCTTC. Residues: CASSVGHSSYNEQFF.

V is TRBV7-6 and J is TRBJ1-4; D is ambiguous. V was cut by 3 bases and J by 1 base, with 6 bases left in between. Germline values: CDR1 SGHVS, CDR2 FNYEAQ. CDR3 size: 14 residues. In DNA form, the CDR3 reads TGTGCCAGCAGCTTTGAGGAAACTAATGAAAAACTGTTTTTT. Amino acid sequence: CASSFEETNEKLFF.

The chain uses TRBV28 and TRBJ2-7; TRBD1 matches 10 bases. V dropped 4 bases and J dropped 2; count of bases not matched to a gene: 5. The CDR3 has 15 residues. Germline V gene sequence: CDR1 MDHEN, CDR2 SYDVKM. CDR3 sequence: CASSSPGQGTYEQYF. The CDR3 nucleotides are TGTGCCAGCAGTTCACCGGGACAGGGGACCTACGAGCAGTACTTC. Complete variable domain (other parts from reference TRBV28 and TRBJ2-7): DVKVTQSSRYLVKRTGEKVFLECVQDMDHENMFWYRQDPGLGLRLIYFSYDVKMKEKGDIPEGYSVSREKKERFSLILESASTNQTSMYLCASSSPGQGTYEQYFGPGTRLTVT.

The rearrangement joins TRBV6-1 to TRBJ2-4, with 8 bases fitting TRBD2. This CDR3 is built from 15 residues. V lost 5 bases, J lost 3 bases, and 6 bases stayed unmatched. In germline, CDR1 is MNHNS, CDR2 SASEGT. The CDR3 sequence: CASSTIRGGKNIQYF. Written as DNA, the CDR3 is TGTGCCAGCAGTACTATTCGGGGGGGCAAAAACATTCAGTACTTC.

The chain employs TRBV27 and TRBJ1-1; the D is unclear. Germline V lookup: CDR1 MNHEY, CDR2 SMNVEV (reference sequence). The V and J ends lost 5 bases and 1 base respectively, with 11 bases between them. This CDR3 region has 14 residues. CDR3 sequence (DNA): TGTGCCAGCAGTCTAGGGTCTTCGAACACTGAAGCTTTCTTT. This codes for CASSLGSSNTEAFF.

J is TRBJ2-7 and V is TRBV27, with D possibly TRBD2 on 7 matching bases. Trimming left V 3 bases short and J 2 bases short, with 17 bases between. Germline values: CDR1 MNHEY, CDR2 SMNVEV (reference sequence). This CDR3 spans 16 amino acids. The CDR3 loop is CASSFLQQGGPYEQYF. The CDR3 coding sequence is TGTGCCAGCAGTTTCTTGCAACAGGGAGGGCCCTACGAGCAGTACTTC.

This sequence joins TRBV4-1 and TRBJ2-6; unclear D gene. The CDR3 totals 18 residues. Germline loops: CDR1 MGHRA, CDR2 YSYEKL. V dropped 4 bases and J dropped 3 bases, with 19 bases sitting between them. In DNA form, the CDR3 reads TGCGCCAGCAGCCTTTACAAGGGTGGGTTAAGTGGGGCCAACGTCCTGACTTTC. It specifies CASSLYKGGLSGANVLTF.